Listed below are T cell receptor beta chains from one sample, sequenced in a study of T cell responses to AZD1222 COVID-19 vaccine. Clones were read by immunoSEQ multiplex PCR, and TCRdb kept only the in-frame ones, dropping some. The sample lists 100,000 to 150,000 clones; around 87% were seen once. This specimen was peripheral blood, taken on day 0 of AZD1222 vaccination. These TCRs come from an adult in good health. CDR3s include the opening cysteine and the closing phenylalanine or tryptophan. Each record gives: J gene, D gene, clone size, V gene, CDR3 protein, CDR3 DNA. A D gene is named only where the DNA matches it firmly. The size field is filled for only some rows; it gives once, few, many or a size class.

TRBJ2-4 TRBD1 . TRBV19 CASSPNRDRENIQYF TGTGCCAGTAGCCCAAATCGGGACAGAGAAAACATTCAGTACTTC
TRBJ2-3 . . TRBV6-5 CASSYSGGVQYF TGTGCCAGCAGTTACTCGGGTGGAGTACAGTATTTT
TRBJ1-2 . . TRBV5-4 CASSFIGRDSYTF TGTGCCAGCAGCTTTATCGGCAGGGACTCCTACACCTTC
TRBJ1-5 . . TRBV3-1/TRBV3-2 CASSQAIGGNQPQHF TGTGCCAGCAGCCAAGCAATAGGCGGCAATCAGCCCCAGCATTTT
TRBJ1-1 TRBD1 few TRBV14 CASSRTGWDTEAFF TGTGCCAGCAGCCGGACAGGCTGGGACACTGAAGCTTTCTTT
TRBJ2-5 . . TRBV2 CASMLGRGLARETQYF TGTGCCAGCATGTTAGGGAGGGGGCTGGCGAGGGAGACCCAGTACTTC
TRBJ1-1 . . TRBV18 CASSGGLNTEAFF TGTGCCAGCTCAGGGGGCTTGAACACTGAAGCTTTCTTT
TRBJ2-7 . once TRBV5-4 CASSLEGGIYEQYF TGTGCCAGCAGCTTGGAGGGGGGGATTTACGAGCAGTACTTC
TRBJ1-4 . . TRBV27 CASSTLAGADNEKLFF TGTGCCAGCAGTACCTTGGCCGGGGCCGATAATGAAAAACTGTTTTTT
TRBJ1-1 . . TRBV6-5 CASSYSRPVLGTEAFF TGTGCCAGCAGTTACTCGAGGCCCGTGCTGGGCACTGAAGCTTTCTTT
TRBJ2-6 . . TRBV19 CASSIEWGRPANVLTF TGTGCCAGTAGTATAGAATGGGGGAGGCCGGCCAACGTCCTGACTTTC
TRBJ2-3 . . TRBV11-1 CASSLEGRTDTQYF TGTGCCAGCAGCTTAGAGGGGCGCACAGATACGCAGTATTTT
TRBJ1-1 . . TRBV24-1 CATSDPRRHLNTEAFF TGTGCCACCAGTGATCCACGACGGCACTTGAACACTGAAGCTTTCTTT
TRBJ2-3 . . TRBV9 CASSVDPRPAGTDTQYF TGTGCCAGCAGCGTAGACCCTCGACCGGCAGGCACAGATACGCAGTATTTT
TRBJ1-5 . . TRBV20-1 CSASGGGDQPQHF TGCAGTGCTAGTGGGGGAGGGGACCAGCCCCAGCATTTT
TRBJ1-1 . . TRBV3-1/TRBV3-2 CASSLGRLNTEAFF TGTGCCAGCAGCCTGGGACGCTTGAACACTGAAGCTTTCTTT
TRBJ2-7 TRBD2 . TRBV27 CASSPRLAGAVWGEQYF TGTGCCAGCAGTCCTCGACTAGCGGGAGCCGTTTGGGGGGAGCAGTACTTC
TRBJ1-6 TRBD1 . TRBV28 CASSPPGQNSPLHF TGTGCCAGCAGTCCGCCGGGACAGAATTCACCCCTCCACTTT
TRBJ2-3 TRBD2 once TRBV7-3 CASSASGLASDTQYF TGTGCCAGCAGCGCCTCGGGACTAGCGTCAGATACGCAGTATTTT
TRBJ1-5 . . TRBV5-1 CASSFAGLNQPQHF TGCGCCAGCAGCTTTGCAGGGCTGAATCAGCCCCAGCATTTT
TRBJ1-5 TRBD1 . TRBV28 CASRETGTVHQPQHF TGTGCCAGCAGGGAGACCGGGACAGTACATCAGCCCCAGCATTTT
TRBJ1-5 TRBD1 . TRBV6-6 CASSPVGQGNPHSNQPQHF TGTGCCAGCAGTCCCGTGGGACAGGGAAACCCCCATAGCAATCAGCCCCAGCATTTT
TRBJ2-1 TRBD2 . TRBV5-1 CASSLETSGDGEQFF TGCGCCAGCAGCTTGGAAACTAGCGGGGATGGTGAGCAGTTCTTC
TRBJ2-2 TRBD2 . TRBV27 CASSLLAGGNTGELFF TGTGCCAGCAGTTTACTAGCGGGAGGAAACACCGGGGAGCTGTTTTTT
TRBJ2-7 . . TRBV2 CASCRDLGERKYF TGTGCCAGCTGCCGGGACTTAGGAGAGAGGAAATACTTC